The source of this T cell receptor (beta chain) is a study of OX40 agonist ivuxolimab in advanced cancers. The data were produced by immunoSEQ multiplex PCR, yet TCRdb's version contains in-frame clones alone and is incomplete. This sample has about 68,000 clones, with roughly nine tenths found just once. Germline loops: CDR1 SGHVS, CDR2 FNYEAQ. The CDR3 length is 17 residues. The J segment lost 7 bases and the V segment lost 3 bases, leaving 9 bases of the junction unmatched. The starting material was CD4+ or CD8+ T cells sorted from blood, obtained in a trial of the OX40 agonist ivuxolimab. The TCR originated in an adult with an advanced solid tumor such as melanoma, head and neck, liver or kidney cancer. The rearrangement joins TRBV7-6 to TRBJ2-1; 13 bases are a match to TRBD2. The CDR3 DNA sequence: TGTGCCAGCAGCTTGGGGGTCGGGACTAGCGGGATGAATGAGCAGTTCTTC. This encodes CASSLGVGTSGMNEQFF.